Detailed here is one T cell receptor (beta chain). Responders (about 200,000, CFSE-labeled) met about 200,000 stimulators that were irradiated and violet-dye-labeled. This record belongs to a study of graft-versus-host responses after intestinal transplantation. Germline assignment: CDR1 SQVTM and CDR2 ANQGSEA. This CDR3 is built from 14 residues. V gave up 4 bases and J gave up 0 bases, with 10 bases separating them. Some clones are missing from TCRdb's copy, which holds only in-frame ones; the method was immunoSEQ multiplex PCR. The table has around 21,000 clones, around 54% seen once. This clonotype originated in a human patient who received an intestinal transplant. The source was alloreactive CD4+ T cells from a mixed lymphocyte reaction culture, collected before intestinal transplant. Subset of the sample: CFSE-low proliferating T cells sorted from roughly 6-day pre-transplant mixed lymphocyte reaction (GvH or HvG direction). The chain combines TRBV29-1 with TRBJ1-5; D remains ambiguous. CDR3 nucleotide sequence: TGCAGCGTTGGGGAGAACTTTAGCAATCAGCCCCAGCATTTT. Amino acids: CSVGENFSNQPQHF.